This T cell receptor beta chain comes out of a study of blood T cell repertoires in COVID-19. Overall study: Sites in the United States, Italy and Spain provided acute and convalescent COVID-19 samples. The analysed material was cDNA or gDNA that came from T cells, B-cell-depleted T cells, or PBMCs.

The J segment lost 6 bases and the V segment lost 0 bases, leaving 6 bases of the junction unmatched. The CDR3 is 15 residues long. The germline V gene encodes CDR1 SGHRS and CDR2 YFSETQ. Authors' processing steps: Nucleated cell counts were estimated from reference gene primer amplification. The method was immunoSEQ multiplex PCR; TCRdb's version includes in-frame clones alone and lacks a portion of them. Clone size and V and J calls were adopted from that table, with D and trimming inferred from the DNA. This table holds about 240,000 clones, around 86% found once. The sequenced material came from peripheral blood. This clonotype was sampled from a man aged 30-40 years who had recovered from COVID-19. The chain carries TRBV5-1 and TRBJ2-1; the match to TRBD1 covers 7 bases. Here the CDR3 reads CASSLATGQPNEQFF. The CDR3 nucleotides read TGCGCCAGCAGCTTGGCCACGGGACAGCCCAATGAGCAGTTCTTC.